These 4 T cell receptor beta chains were sequenced from one sample in a study of control samples from healthy donors and cancer patients. Clones were sequenced by immunoSEQ multiplex PCR, and TCRdb holds only the in-frame ones, with some missing. Counted here are about 160,000 clones, around 96% occurring once; the ten biggest clones make up under 1.2%. Sequences were obtained from blood. Every receptor here comes from a woman in her 30s in good health.

V gene TRBV7-9 combines with J gene TRBJ1-1, with D unresolved. The germline CDR1 and CDR2 sequences are SEHNR and FQNEAQ (reference sequence). The CDR3 runs to 14 residues. Trimming pared 1 base from V and 3 bases from J, leaving 9 bases between. The CDR3 DNA reads TGTGCCAGCAGCTTAGTTAAGGTAGACACTGAAGCTTTCTTT. Its protein is CASSLVKVDTEAFF.

This chain links TRBV27 with TRBJ2-1; D remains ambiguous. Germline-derived CDR1 and CDR2 are MNHEY and SMNVEV (reference sequence). This CDR3 spans 15 amino acids. V lost 1 base, J lost 3 bases, and 10 bases lay in between. In DNA, the CDR3 is TGTGCCAGCAGTTTATTTTTAGGCAGCTACAATGAGCAGTTCTTC. Protein: CASSLFLGSYNEQFF.

The rearrangement joins TRBV19 to TRBJ1-1; 9 nucleotides line up with TRBD1. This CDR3 has 15 residues. The trim removed 9 bases at V and 5 bases at J, leaving 13 bases unmatched. The germline V gene encodes CDR1 LNHDA and CDR2 SQIVND (reference sequence). CDR3 nucleotides: TGTGCCAGCAGACAGGGGGGGAGGAGTTGGACTGAAGCTTTCTTT. Its protein is CASRQGGRSWTEAFF.

V is TRBV24-1 and J is TRBJ2-3; possible D gene TRBD2, 6 bases. The V and J ends lost 0 bases and 1 base respectively, with 19 bases between them. Germline CDR1 KGHDR, CDR2 SFDVKD. This CDR3 comprises 19 residues. The CDR3 bases are TGTGCCACCAGTGATTTGCGGAGTGGGGGAGGCTTGGGCACAGATACGCAGTATTTT. Its protein is CATSDLRSGGGLGTDTQYF.